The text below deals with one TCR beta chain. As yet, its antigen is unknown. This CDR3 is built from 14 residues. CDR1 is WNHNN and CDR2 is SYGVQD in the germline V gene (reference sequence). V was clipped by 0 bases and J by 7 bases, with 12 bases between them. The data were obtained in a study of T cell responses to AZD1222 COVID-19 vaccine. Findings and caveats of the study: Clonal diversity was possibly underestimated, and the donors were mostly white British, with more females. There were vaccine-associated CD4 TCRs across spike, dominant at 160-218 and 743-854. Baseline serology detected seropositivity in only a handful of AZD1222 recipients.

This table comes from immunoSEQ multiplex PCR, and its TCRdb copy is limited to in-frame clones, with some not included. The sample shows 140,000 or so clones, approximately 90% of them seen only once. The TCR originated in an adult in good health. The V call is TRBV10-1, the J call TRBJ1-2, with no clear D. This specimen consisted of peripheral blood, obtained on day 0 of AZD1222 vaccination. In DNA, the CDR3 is TGCGCCAGCAGTGAGTCCTTGCAGTACGGTGGCTACACCTTC. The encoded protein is CASSESLQYGGYTF.